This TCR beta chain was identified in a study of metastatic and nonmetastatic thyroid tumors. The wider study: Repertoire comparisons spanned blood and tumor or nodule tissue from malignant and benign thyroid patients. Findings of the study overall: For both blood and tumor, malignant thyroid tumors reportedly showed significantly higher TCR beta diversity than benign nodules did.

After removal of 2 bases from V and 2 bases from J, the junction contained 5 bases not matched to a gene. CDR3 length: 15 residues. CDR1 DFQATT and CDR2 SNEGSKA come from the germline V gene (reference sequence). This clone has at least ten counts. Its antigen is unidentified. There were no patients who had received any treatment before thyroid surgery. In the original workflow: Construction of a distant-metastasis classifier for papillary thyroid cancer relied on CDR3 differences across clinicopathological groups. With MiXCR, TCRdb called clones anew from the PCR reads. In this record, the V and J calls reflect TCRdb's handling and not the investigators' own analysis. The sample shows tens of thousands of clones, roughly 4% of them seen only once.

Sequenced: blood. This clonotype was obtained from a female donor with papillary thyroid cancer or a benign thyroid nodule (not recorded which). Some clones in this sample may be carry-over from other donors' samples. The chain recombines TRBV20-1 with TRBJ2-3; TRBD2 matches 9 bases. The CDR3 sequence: CSARLAGRDTDTQYF. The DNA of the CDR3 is TGCAGTGCTAGACTAGCGGGGCGTGACACAGATACGCAGTATTTT.